This TCR beta chain was retrieved from a study of blood T cell repertoires in COVID-19. TCRdb's table, derived via immunoSEQ multiplex PCR, lists solely in-frame clones and lacks some. This table has over 65,000 clones, approximately 90% appearing once. Germline CDR1 and CDR2: SGHTA and FQGTGA. Between the trimmed V and J ends, which lost 7 bases and 6 bases, there was a span of 12 bases. The CDR3 has 13 amino acids. Specimen: peripheral blood. The gene calls are TRBV7-3 and TRBJ2-2; no clear D. The receptor's source is a man under 40 with acute or convalescent COVID-19. CDR3 nucleotide sequence: TGTGCCAGCACCTTCGAGCGTGCCGGGGAGCTGTTTTTT. This sequence encodes CASTFERAGELFF.